Reported below is one TCR beta chain. Its antigen is as yet unknown. Only in-frame clones appear in the TCRdb table, and some are missing; sequencing was by immunoSEQ multiplex PCR. The top ten clones hold around 0.13% of a sample with 2 million to 2.5 million clones, about 94% of them seen once. The sample comes from a study of shared clonotypes between healthy human individuals. The length of the CDR3 is 17 residues. Germline lookup yields CDR1 SGHRS and CDR2 YFSETQ. Trimming removed 4 bases from V and 0 bases from J, with 14 bases in between. Overall study findings and caveats: Estimated clonotype richness was generally higher in naive than memory subsets.

The source of this sequence is a man between 18 and 29 years old in good health. The sequenced sample was naive CD4+ T cells sorted from blood. Described subset: CD45RA+ positively selected. The chain uses TRBV5-1 and TRBJ2-6, with D perhaps assigned TRBD1 or TRBD2 (5 bases each). CDR3 sequence (DNA): TGCGCCAGCAGCGAGGGACGGATGAGCTCTGGGGCCAACGTCCTGACTTTC. Translation gives CASSEGRMSSGANVLTF.